Listed below are T cell receptor beta chains from one sample, sequenced in a study of T-cell memory formation after mild COVID-19. TCRdb redid the calling of the 5' RACE reads with MiXCR, one entry per CDR3 protein. The sample contains 70,000 to 100,000 distinct CDR3 sequences, about 15% of which appear only once. The sequenced material came from PBMCs or a T cell subset sorted from them (not recorded which). These receptors were collected from a man between 18 and 29 years old who had mild COVID-19 (a few samples of this study predate the infection). Cell type and time point are not known. CDR3s include the opening cysteine and the closing phenylalanine or tryptophan. The D gene is left open where the match is weak. Clone size is stated in some rows and not others, as once, few, many or a class when expanded.

V gene: TRBV4-1
clone size: many
J gene: TRBJ2-5
D gene: .
CDR3 DNA: TGCGCCAGCAGCAACCCTTTACAAGAGACCCAGTACTTC
CDR3 protein: CASSNPLQETQYF

V gene: TRBV21-1
clone size: few
J gene: TRBJ2-7
D gene: .
CDR3 DNA: TGTGCCAGCAGAGGAGGGGGGACTGACTACGAGCAGTACTTC
CDR3 protein: CASRGGGTDYEQYF

V gene: TRBV6-5
clone size: few
J gene: TRBJ2-1
D gene: TRBD2
CDR3 DNA: TGTGCCAGCAGCACCGGACTAGCGGGGCGCAATGAGCAGTTCTTC
CDR3 protein: CASSTGLAGRNEQFF

V gene: TRBV6-5
clone size: .
J gene: TRBJ2-7
D gene: .
CDR3 DNA: TGTGCCAGCAGTTACTCAGAATCCTACGAGCAGTACTTC
CDR3 protein: CASSYSESYEQYF

V gene: TRBV6-2/TRBV6-3
clone size: .
J gene: TRBJ1-5
D gene: TRBD1
CDR3 DNA: TGTGCCAGCAGCCAAATGAACAGGGGGAAAAATCAGCCCCAGCATTTT
CDR3 protein: CASSQMNRGKNQPQHF

V gene: TRBV7-9
clone size: .
J gene: TRBJ2-7
D gene: .
CDR3 DNA: TGTGCCAGCAGCCCGGGCCGTGACTACGAGCAGTACTTC
CDR3 protein: CASSPGRDYEQYF

V gene: TRBV2
clone size: .
J gene: TRBJ2-7
D gene: .
CDR3 DNA: TGTGCCAGCAGTGTCCCCAGCGGATCCTACGAGCAGTACTTC
CDR3 protein: CASSVPSGSYEQYF

V gene: TRBV15
clone size: few
J gene: TRBJ2-7
D gene: .
CDR3 DNA: TGTGCCACCAGCAGCCGATTAGGGACGACCTACGAGCAGTACTTC
CDR3 protein: CATSSRLGTTYEQYF

V gene: TRBV7-9
clone size: .
J gene: TRBJ2-2
D gene: .
CDR3 DNA: TGTGCCAGCAGTCTAGGGTCCAACACCGGGGAGCTGTTTTTT
CDR3 protein: CASSLGSNTGELFF

V gene: TRBV5-1
clone size: .
J gene: TRBJ1-2
D gene: .
CDR3 DNA: TGCGCCAGCAGCCCGGGGATGACAGTGGAGGACTATGGCTACACCTTC
CDR3 protein: CASSPGMTVEDYGYTF

V gene: TRBV14
clone size: few
J gene: TRBJ2-3
D gene: .
CDR3 DNA: TGTGCCAGCAGCCGCCTGGGAGATACGCAGTATTTT
CDR3 protein: CASSRLGDTQYF

V gene: TRBV4-1
clone size: .
J gene: TRBJ2-1
D gene: .
CDR3 DNA: TGCGCCAGCAGCCTGGACTCGGGGGTCCCCTACAATGAGCAGTTCTTC
CDR3 protein: CASSLDSGVPYNEQFF

V gene: TRBV4-2
clone size: .
J gene: TRBJ2-7
D gene: .
CDR3 DNA: TGTGCCAGCAGCCAAGATACCGGGACAAATCACTACGAGCAGTACTTC
CDR3 protein: CASSQDTGTNHYEQYF

V gene: TRBV12-3/TRBV12-4
clone size: few
J gene: TRBJ2-3
D gene: .
CDR3 DNA: TGTGCCAGCAGTTTAGCCCATGTGGGCACAGATACGCAGTATTTT
CDR3 protein: CASSLAHVGTDTQYF

V gene: TRBV7-9
clone size: .
J gene: TRBJ1-6
D gene: .
CDR3 DNA: TGTGCCAGCAGCTTAGATCGTGGGGGAACCGATTCACCCCTCCACTTT
CDR3 protein: CASSLDRGGTDSPLHF

V gene: TRBV27
clone size: .
J gene: TRBJ1-2
D gene: .
CDR3 DNA: TGTGCATCGAGGGGCTGGGGGACCAACTATGGCTACACCTTC
CDR3 protein: CASRGWGTNYGYTF

V gene: TRBV6-2/TRBV6-3
clone size: many
J gene: TRBJ2-5
D gene: .
CDR3 DNA: TGTGCCAGCAGTTACAGGACTGAAGAGACCCAGTACTTC
CDR3 protein: CASSYRTEETQYF

V gene: TRBV9
clone size: .
J gene: TRBJ2-1
D gene: .
CDR3 DNA: TGTGCCAGCTCCCTAAGGGGTATTGAGCAGTTCTTC
CDR3 protein: CASSLRGIEQFF

V gene: TRBV12-3/TRBV12-4
clone size: many
J gene: TRBJ2-7
D gene: .
CDR3 DNA: TGTGCCAGCAGTCAGACAGACAGGCGTCTTATGAACGAGCAGTACTTC
CDR3 protein: CASSQTDRRLMNEQYF

V gene: TRBV6-5
clone size: .
J gene: TRBJ2-5
D gene: .
CDR3 DNA: TGTGCCACCAGCTACCCCCCGGGGGCGCGGGAAGAGACCCAGTACTTC
CDR3 protein: CATSYPPGAREETQYF

V gene: TRBV12-3/TRBV12-4
clone size: many
J gene: TRBJ2-2
D gene: .
CDR3 DNA: TGTGCCAGCAGTTTATCTGGACAGAACACCGGGGAGCTGTTTTTT
CDR3 protein: CASSLSGQNTGELFF

V gene: TRBV20-1
clone size: few
J gene: TRBJ1-4
D gene: .
CDR3 DNA: TGCAGTGCTAGTGGGGCTGAAAAACTGTTTTTT
CDR3 protein: CSASGAEKLFF

V gene: TRBV10-3
clone size: .
J gene: TRBJ2-3
D gene: TRBD1
CDR3 DNA: TGTGCCATCAGGAACTCCGGGACAGGGGATTTTAGCACAGATACGCAGTATTTT
CDR3 protein: CAIRNSGTGDFSTDTQYF

V gene: TRBV6-2/TRBV6-3
clone size: few
J gene: TRBJ2-2
D gene: .
CDR3 DNA: TGTGCCAGCAACTTCGGGCCGAACACCGGGGAGCTGTTTTTT
CDR3 protein: CASNFGPNTGELFF

V gene: TRBV5-6
clone size: many
J gene: TRBJ2-2
D gene: TRBD2
CDR3 DNA: TGTGCCAGCAGCTTGAGCGGGGGCAGGGAGCTGTTTTTT
CDR3 protein: CASSLSGGRELFF

V gene: TRBV6-5
clone size: medium-sized
J gene: TRBJ1-4
D gene: .
CDR3 DNA: TGTGCCAGCAGTTACCGCTTTAATGGTTTTAATGAAAACCTGTTTTTT
CDR3 protein: CASSYRFNGFNENLFF

V gene: TRBV23-1
clone size: .
J gene: TRBJ1-1
D gene: .
CDR3 DNA: TGCGCCAGCAGTCGTCGCCAGGGGAACACTGAAGCTTTCTTT
CDR3 protein: CASSRRQGNTEAFF

V gene: TRBV4-3
clone size: many
J gene: TRBJ2-3
D gene: .
CDR3 DNA: TGCGCCAGCAGCCAAGATCTCCCGGGGACAAGCACAGATACGCAGTATTTT
CDR3 protein: CASSQDLPGTSTDTQYF

V gene: TRBV7-2
clone size: few
J gene: TRBJ1-3
D gene: .
CDR3 DNA: TGTGCCAGCACCCCAATGACCAGGGTTTTCCCCGGAAACACCATATATTTT
CDR3 protein: CASTPMTRVFPGNTIYF

V gene: TRBV12-3/TRBV12-4
clone size: .
J gene: TRBJ2-2
D gene: .
CDR3 DNA: TGTGCCAGCAGTCGCAACGTCGCGAACACCGGGGAGCTGTTTTTT
CDR3 protein: CASSRNVANTGELFF

V gene: TRBV7-9
clone size: few
J gene: TRBJ2-2
D gene: .
CDR3 DNA: TGTGCCAGCAGCGGGCCCTACCAGACATCCGGGGAGCTGTTTTTT
CDR3 protein: CASSGPYQTSGELFF

V gene: TRBV9
clone size: few
J gene: TRBJ2-5
D gene: TRBD2
CDR3 DNA: TGTGCCAGCAGCGTAGGCGGGGGGAGGTTCCGAGAGACCCAGTACTTC
CDR3 protein: CASSVGGGRFRETQYF

V gene: TRBV7-3
clone size: few
J gene: TRBJ1-1
D gene: .
CDR3 DNA: TGTGCCAGCAGCTTAAGAGTGCCGGGGACTGAAGCTTTCTTT
CDR3 protein: CASSLRVPGTEAFF

V gene: TRBV7-9
clone size: few
J gene: TRBJ1-2
D gene: .
CDR3 DNA: TGTGCCAGCAGCTTAAGAGAGGCCTATGGCTACACCTTC
CDR3 protein: CASSLREAYGYTF

V gene: TRBV27
clone size: few
J gene: TRBJ2-7
D gene: .
CDR3 DNA: TGTGCCAGCACCGTGGGGCCATACTCCGAGCAGTACTTC
CDR3 protein: CASTVGPYSEQYF

V gene: TRBV4-2
clone size: few
J gene: TRBJ1-2
D gene: .
CDR3 DNA: TGTGCCAGCAGCCAAGATAACCGGGGACCGGATGGCTACACCTTC
CDR3 protein: CASSQDNRGPDGYTF

V gene: TRBV5-1
clone size: few
J gene: TRBJ2-2
D gene: TRBD1
CDR3 DNA: TGCGCCAGCAGCTTGGGACAGGGGGCGAACACCGGGGAGCTGTTTTTT
CDR3 protein: CASSLGQGANTGELFF

V gene: TRBV12-3/TRBV12-4
clone size: few
J gene: TRBJ1-1
D gene: .
CDR3 DNA: TGTGCCAGCAGTTTAGGGCCGGGACAACTCACTGAAGCTTTCTTT
CDR3 protein: CASSLGPGQLTEAFF

V gene: TRBV7-8
clone size: few
J gene: TRBJ2-1
D gene: .
CDR3 DNA: TGTGCCAGCAGCCGCTCAAGCTACAATGAGCAGTTCTTC
CDR3 protein: CASSRSSYNEQFF

V gene: TRBV3-1
clone size: .
J gene: TRBJ2-3
D gene: TRBD2
CDR3 DNA: TGTGCCAGCAGCCAAGGGCGGGGGGCAGATACGCAGTATTTT
CDR3 protein: CASSQGRGADTQYF

V gene: TRBV4-1
clone size: few
J gene: TRBJ1-5
D gene: .
CDR3 DNA: TGCGCCAGCAGCCGCGGCGGGGGCCCTAATCACCCCCAGCATTTT
CDR3 protein: CASSRGGGPNHPQHF

V gene: TRBV6-5
clone size: .
J gene: TRBJ2-1
D gene: TRBD2
CDR3 DNA: TGTGCCAGCAGTCAAAGGACTAGCGGGGGAGTGGAGCAGTTCTTC
CDR3 protein: CASSQRTSGGVEQFF

V gene: TRBV5-1
clone size: .
J gene: TRBJ2-2
D gene: .
CDR3 DNA: TGCGCCAGCAGCTTAACAATCACCGGGGAGCTGTTTTTT
CDR3 protein: CASSLTITGELFF

V gene: TRBV6-6
clone size: .
J gene: TRBJ2-7
D gene: .
CDR3 DNA: TGTGCCAGCAGTAGGGACAAGTACTACGAGCAGTACTTC
CDR3 protein: CASSRDKYYEQYF